The present entry profiles one TCR beta chain with its context. This entry comes from a study of control samples from healthy donors and cancer patients. The CDR3 length is 13 residues. CDR1 is MNHEY, CDR2 SVGAGI, per germline. Unmatched junction bases numbered 2, after V lost 6 bases and J lost 2 bases. The repertoire was sequenced with immunoSEQ multiplex PCR; TCRdb's copy has only in-frame clones and lacks some. The data contain roughly 130,000 clones, approximately 91% of them singletons. The sequence came from a middle-aged man in good health. The chain joins TRBV6-5 to TRBJ1-1; 8 bases line up with TRBD1. The sequencing sample was made of blood. The CDR3, as DNA: TGTGCCAGCAGCAGGGGGCACAACACTGAAGCTTTCTTT. Its protein product is CASSRGHNTEAFF.